These 12 T cell receptor beta chains share one sample of origin, sequenced in a study of OX40 agonist ivuxolimab in advanced cancers. Receptor libraries were prepared by the immunoSEQ multiplex PCR assay. TCRdb stores this immuneACCESS table with in-frame sequences only. Part of the clones is absent; in the studies checked, under half of the shortfall reflects unresolved V genes, and no reason is known for the rest. This sample lists about 89,000 clones; around 83% were detected once. In total, the top ten clones hold 6% to 8% of the sample. The material was CD4+ or CD8+ T cells sorted from blood, obtained in a trial of the OX40 agonist ivuxolimab. The receptors here all came from an adult with an advanced solid tumor such as melanoma, head and neck, liver or kidney cancer.

The rearrangement links TRBV25-1 to TRBJ1-3; 8 positions match TRBD1. CDR3 length equals 17 residues. V lost 4 bases to trimming and J lost 3 bases; unmatched junction nucleotides: 11. Germline loops: CDR1 MGHDK, CDR2 SYGVNS. CDR3 loop: CASSANPGQGGGNTIYF. In DNA form, the CDR3 reads TGTGCCAGCAGTGCAAATCCCGGACAGGGAGGTGGAAACACCATATATTTT.

The chain employs TRBV7-6 and TRBJ2-3, with 13 bases that match TRBD2. J was trimmed by 0 bases and V by 1 base; bases with no gene match: 4. Per the germline V gene, CDR1 is SGHVS and CDR2 is FNYEAQ. The CDR3 has 18 residues. CDR3 nucleotides: TGTGCCAGCAGCTTAGGACTAGCGGGAGGATCTAGCACAGATACGCAGTATTTT. Its translation: CASSLGLAGGSSTDTQYF.

The J gene is TRBJ1-1, the V gene TRBV7-9; D is unresolved. The CDR3 is 13 residues long. CDR1 and CDR2 (germline): SEHNR, FQNEAQ (reference sequence). V gave up 2 bases and J gave up 1 base, with 5 bases separating them. The CDR3, as DNA: TGTGCCAGCAGCTTAACGGGGAACACTGAAGCTTTCTTT. Protein: CASSLTGNTEAFF. The entire variable domain, with the rest obtained from reference TRBV7-9 and TRBJ1-1, is as follows: DTGVSQNPRHKITKRGQNVTFRCDPISEHNRLYWYRQTLGQGPEFLTYFQNEAQLEKSRLLSDRFSAERPKGSFSTLEIQRTEQGDSAMYLCASSLTGNTEAFFGQGTRLTVV.

The gene calls are TRBV10-3 and TRBJ2-7; D is unresolved. There are 14 residues in the CDR3. Germline values: CDR1 ENHRY, CDR2 SYGVKD. V lost 3 bases, J lost 2 bases, and 11 bases lay in between. The CDR3 nucleotides are TGTGCCATCAGTGATCCTGTCATGACCTACGAGCAGTACTTC. Translated, it gives CAISDPVMTYEQYF.

The V call is TRBV19, the J call TRBJ1-2; tentative D call: TRBD1 (6 bases). From germline, CDR1 is LNHDA and CDR2 SQIVND (reference sequence). V was clipped by 3 bases and J by 0 bases, with 11 bases between them. The CDR3 covers 15 residues. The CDR3 nucleotides read TGTGCCAGTAGTATCCGGGACAACCCTAACTATGGCTACACCTTC. It yields the protein CASSIRDNPNYGYTF.

The chain recombines TRBV30 with TRBJ2-3; D could derive from TRBD1 or TRBD2 (5 bases each). Germline V lookup: CDR1 GTSNPN, CDR2 SVGIG (reference sequence). With 0 bases removed from V and 1 base from J, the gap between germline ends came to 5 bases. The CDR3 loop spans 13 amino acids. The CDR3 bases are TGTGCCTGGAGTGTGGGGGGCACAGATACGCAGTATTTT. Translating gives CAWSVGGTDTQYF.

This clone was counted a few times. The chain employs TRBV13 and TRBJ1-1, with TRBD1 matching over 7 bases. J was trimmed by 6 bases and V by 5 bases; bases with no gene match: 15. There are 16 residues in the CDR3. Per the germline V gene, CDR1 is PRHDT and CDR2 is FYEKMQ (reference sequence). CDR3 amino acids: CASSDTDTGESSEAFF. The DNA for the CDR3 is TGTGCCAGCAGCGATACCGACACAGGGGAGTCCTCTGAAGCTTTCTTT.

The chain recombines TRBV27 with TRBJ1-6; D remains ambiguous. There are 14 residues in the CDR3. Germline lookup yields CDR1 MNHEY and CDR2 SMNVEV (reference sequence). V was pared by 5 bases and J by 8 bases, with 13 bases between. The CDR3 nucleotides are TGTGCCAGCAGTCCGACCTACAATGATTCACCCCTCCACTTT. Amino acid sequence: CASSPTYNDSPLHF.

Only one count was recorded for this clone. The chain is built from TRBV7-9 and TRBJ2-3, with 10 bases matching TRBD1. The CDR3 has 17 amino acids. The germline V gene has CDR1 SEHNR and CDR2 FQNEAQ (reference sequence). J was trimmed by 7 bases and V by 4 bases; bases with no gene match: 14. The CDR3 reads CASSSSQGQGLVYTQYF. The CDR3 bases are TGTGCCAGCAGCTCCTCCCAGGGACAGGGGTTAGTCTATACGCAGTATTTT.

The chain is built from TRBV6-5 and TRBJ2-7, with D perhaps TRBD1 (6 bases). Germline V gene sequence: CDR1 MNHEY, CDR2 SVGAGI. CDR3 length: 13 amino acids. V shed 4 bases and J shed 5 bases, with 12 bases lying between them. The CDR3 region is CASSSGQGNEQYF. The CDR3 coding sequence is TGTGCCAGCAGTTCGGGGCAGGGGAACGAGCAGTACTTC.

This chain links TRBV25-1 with TRBJ1-6, with D unclear. The ends were cut back, 0 bases at V and 8 bases at J, with 5 bases in the middle. Germline V gives CDR1 MGHDK, CDR2 SYGVNS. The CDR3 runs to 13 residues. The CDR3 protein is CASSEYRDSPLHF. CDR3 DNA sequence: TGTGCCAGCAGTGAATATCGAGATTCACCCCTCCACTTT.

This clone was found a few times. The V gene is TRBV5-5, the J gene TRBJ1-1; D gene uncertain. V lost 5 bases and J 1 base, leaving 15 bases between the germline ends. The CDR3 length is 15 residues. The germline CDR1 and CDR2 sequences are SGHKS and YYEKEE (reference sequence). The CDR3: CASRPGLHSNTEAFF. CDR3 DNA sequence: TGTGCCAGCAGGCCCGGACTCCACTCGAACACTGAAGCTTTCTTT.